This T cell receptor beta chain was profiled in a study of T cell responses to AZD1222 COVID-19 vaccine. Clones were read by immunoSEQ multiplex PCR, and TCRdb kept only the in-frame ones, dropping some. The sample records 80,000 to 100,000 clones, approximately 85% being singletons. The length of the CDR3 is 14 residues. Germline V CDR1 and CDR2: SGHNT, YENEEA. V was cut by 6 bases and J by 6 bases, with 17 bases left in between. As regards this clone: Its antigen is not known.

Findings and limits, study-wide: Close to half of spike-specific TCRs reportedly recognize unmutated variant regions. Spike-specific TCR breadth rose after two AZD1222 doses, and depth rose as well.

Second-dose schedules of about 4 or about 12 weeks were combined. The chain combines TRBV11-3 with TRBJ1-1; unclear D gene. The sample here was peripheral blood, taken 28 days after the second AZD1222 dose. This TCR came from an adult who received the AZD1222 COVID-19 vaccine. This chain's CDR3 is CASSTPRHWPEAFF. The CDR3 bases are TGTGCCAGCAGTACCCCCAGACACTGGCCTGAAGCTTTCTTT.